This passage covers 14 T cell receptor beta chains from one sample sequenced in a study of human T cells and chemical hapten exposure. TCRdb analysed the RACE reads with MiXCR anew, one entry per CDR3 protein. The sample yields 85,000 to 95,000 distinct CDR3 sequences, about 8.6% seen once. Time point denoted: healthy volunteer bleed at 2 weeks. Unfractionated whole blood yielded total RNA. Sequenced material: whole blood. The receptors stem from a female donor in good health. Some clones in this sample may be carry-over from other donors' samples.

This chain uses TRBV25-1 with TRBJ2-2; 8 bases fit TRBD1. The V gene end was trimmed by 5 bases and the J gene end by 5 bases; junction bases not matched to a gene: 10. CDR3 length: 16 residues. CDR1 is MGHDK and CDR2 is SYGVNS in the germline V gene. The CDR3 loop reads CASSKQDRGSTGELFF. Here the CDR3 DNA reads TGTGCCAGCAGTAAACAAGACAGGGGATCTACCGGGGAGCTGTTTTTT.

The rearrangement joins TRBV4-3 to TRBJ2-1; the match to TRBD1 covers 12 bases. The CDR3 runs to 15 residues. The germline V gene encodes CDR1 LGHNA and CDR2 YSLEER. With 3 bases clipped from V and 7 bases from J, the junction kept 4 bases outside the gene matches. The CDR3 region is CASSQGTGGFNEQFF. The CDR3 DNA sequence: TGCGCCAGCAGCCAGGGGACAGGGGGCTTTAATGAGCAGTTCTTC.

This rearrangement joins TRBV2 to TRBJ2-6; D is possibly TRBD1 (5 bases). Germline CDR1 is SNHLY and CDR2 is FYNNEI. Between the trimmed V and J ends, which lost 1 base and 1 base, there was a span of 8 bases. The CDR3 loop spans 16 amino acids. The CDR3 region has the DNA TGTGCCAGCAGTGAAGGCAGGGTATCTGGGGCCAACGTCCTGACTTTC. Translation: CASSEGRVSGANVLTF.

This chain connects TRBV7-9 to TRBJ1-1; D remains unclear. V was pared by 1 base and J by 10 bases, with 4 bases between. Germline loops: CDR1 SEHNR, CDR2 FQNEAQ (reference sequence). The CDR3 covers 10 residues. The CDR3 loop is CASSLEGAFF. CDR3 DNA: TGTGCCAGCAGCTTAGAGGGAGCTTTCTTT.

A note on this clonotype: Since the CDR3 does not end with the conserved phenylalanine or tryptophan, this likely comes from a read error. The chain has TRBV29-1 and TRBJ2-1; the match to TRBD1 covers 7 bases. The CDR3 is 15 residues long. Germline V gene data show CDR1 as SQVTM and CDR2 as ANQGSEA. V shed 5 bases and J 5 bases; nucleotides not matched to a gene: 12. In DNA, the CDR3 is TGCAGCGTTCGACCGGATACCGGGACAGACAATGAGCAGTTCTTA. Its translation is CSVRPDTGTDNEQFL.

In this sample, this clonotype turned up a few times. The CDR3 bases are TGTGCCTGGAGTGCCGCAGGGGGCAACACTGAAGCTTTCTTT. Encoded protein: CAWSAAGGNTEAFF. This chain links TRBV30 with TRBJ1-1, with TRBD1 identical over 8 bases. The CDR3 covers 14 residues. Trimming removed 1 base from V and 2 bases from J; junction bases left unmatched: 3. CDR1 is GTSNPN, CDR2 SVGIG, per germline (reference sequence).

The table lists this clonotype with a few counts. The chain uses TRBV29-1 and TRBJ2-1, with 7 bases matching TRBD2. Germline assignment: CDR1 SQVTM and CDR2 ANQGSEA. With 7 bases clipped from V and 7 bases from J, the junction kept 13 bases outside the gene matches. The CDR3 sequence is 14 residues long. The CDR3 DNA reads TGCAGCGGTGAGCGCGGGAGTTTAGGTAATGAGCAGTTCTTC. It specifies CSGERGSLGNEQFF.

A few counts support this clonotype. V usage is TRBV27 and J usage is TRBJ2-1, with TRBD2 identical over 13 bases. Per the germline V gene, CDR1 is MNHEY and CDR2 is SMNVEV (reference sequence). V was clipped by 5 bases and J by 1 base; unmatched bases: 14. The CDR3 covers 20 residues. CDR3 nucleotides: TGTGCCAGCAGTCTAGGACTAGCGGGAGTCGAGGGTCTGTCCTACAATGAGCAGTTCTTC. It translates to CASSLGLAGVEGLSYNEQFF.

V is TRBV11-2 and J is TRBJ2-7; D gene uncertain. The V end lost 2 bases, the J end lost 5 bases, and 13 bases lay between the germline ends. This CDR3 is built from 14 residues. Per the germline V gene, CDR1 is SGHAT and CDR2 is FQNNGV. CDR3: CASSLPHRIDEQYF. The CDR3 nucleotides are TGTGCCAGCAGCTTACCCCACCGGATCGACGAGCAGTACTTC.

This clonotype has ten or more counts. This sequence joins TRBV27 and TRBJ2-5; the D is unclear. Per the germline V gene, CDR1 is MNHEY and CDR2 is SMNVEV (reference sequence). The ends were cut back, 3 bases at V and 2 bases at J, with 13 bases in the middle. This CDR3 spans 15 amino acids. The CDR3 bases are TGTGCCAGCAGTTTCTCGGTCCGGATGCAAGAGACCCAGTACTTC. The encoded protein is CASSFSVRMQETQYF.

The sample holds one count of this clonotype. DNA of the CDR3: TGTGCCAGCAGTTATGCAGGGGTGGGCTATGGCTACACCTTC. Residues: CASSYAGVGYGYTF. The V and J genes are TRBV7-9 and TRBJ1-2, with a weak D call TRBD1 (6 bases). Germline loops: CDR1 SEHNR, CDR2 FQNEAQ (reference sequence). The CDR3 runs 14 residues. Trimming pared 6 bases from V and 4 bases from J, leaving 15 bases between.

This rearrangement joins TRBV11-2 to TRBJ2-4, with 7 bases lining up with TRBD1. The V gene's germline CDR1 is SGHAT and CDR2 FQNNGV. The CDR3 has 15 amino acids. V trimming: 6 bases; J trimming: 5 bases; junction bases outside the gene matches: 10. CDR3: CASSLRQGVENIQYF. The CDR3 region has the DNA TGTGCCAGCAGTTTGCGACAGGGCGTTGAAAACATTCAGTACTTC.

This rearrangement joins TRBV7-2 to TRBJ2-3; unclear D gene. V lost 0 bases and J 6 bases, leaving 7 bases between the germline ends. The CDR3 runs 13 residues. Germline V gives CDR1 SGHTA, CDR2 FQGNSA. As DNA, the CDR3 is TGTGCCAGCAGCTTAGCCGGGCCGGATACGCAGTATTTT. It codes for CASSLAGPDTQYF.

This clonotype was seen more than once but under ten times. The V and J genes are TRBV30 and TRBJ2-3, with a tentative D call TRBD1 (6 bases). The CDR3 runs 14 residues. In germline, CDR1 is GTSNPN, CDR2 SVGIG (reference sequence). V lost 4 bases to trimming and J lost 2 bases, with 13 bases between them. CDR3 sequence (DNA): TGTGCCTGGAAAAAGACAGGAAACACAGATACGCAGTATTTT. Its protein is CAWKKTGNTDTQYF. Looking up the rest from reference TRBV30 and TRBJ2-3 gives the full variable domain: SQTIHQWPATLVQPVGSPLSLECTVEGTSNPNLYWYRQAAGRGLQLLFYSVGIGQISSEVPQNLSASRPQDRQFILSSKKLLLSDSGFYLCAWKKTGNTDTQYFGPGTRLTVL.